The following is a T cell receptor (beta chain) sequence with its context. The antigen is unknown. This entry is derived from a study of OX40 agonist ivuxolimab in advanced cancers. General study results and limits: Among the lowest peripheral clonal expansion occurred in 0.1-3.0 mg/kg partial responders.

Only in-frame clones appear in the TCRdb table, and some are missing; sequencing was by immunoSEQ multiplex PCR. Of 65,000 to 70,000 clones listed, roughly nine tenths are singletons. V dropped 2 bases and J dropped 0 bases, with 8 bases sitting between them. In germline, CDR1 is MNHEY, CDR2 SVGAGI. The CDR3 length is 15 residues. Specimen: CD4+ or CD8+ T cells sorted from blood, collected in a trial of the OX40 agonist ivuxolimab. The receptor was isolated from an adult with an advanced solid tumor such as melanoma, head and neck, liver or kidney cancer. This chain uses TRBV6-5 with TRBJ2-1, with D uncertain. The CDR3 spells CASSYGRSSYNEQFF. The CDR3 DNA sequence: TGTGCCAGCAGTTACGGACGGAGCTCCTACAATGAGCAGTTCTTC.